This T cell receptor beta chain was sequenced for a study of patients and donors after allogeneic stem cell transplantation. Via MiXCR, TCRdb re-called the RT-PCR reads, giving one row per CDR3 protein. The repertoire holds 390,000 or so distinct CDR3 sequences, 15% to 20% seen once, with roughly 7% in the top ten. CDR1 is SGHRS, CDR2 YFSETQ, per germline. The CDR3 loop spans 14 amino acids. The V end lost 4 bases, the J end lost 3 bases, and 14 bases lay between the germline ends. There are many counts of this clonotype. The rearrangement links TRBV5-1 to TRBJ2-7; D might be TRBD1 or TRBD2, each matching 5 bases. The TCR was taken from a human donor who was either an allogeneic HSCT recipient or a stem cell or donor lymphocyte infusion donor (not recorded which). It is not recorded whose cells these are; they may come from a transplant donor. Sequencing was carried out using blood, either unsorted or a sorted T cell fraction (not recorded which). The DNA of the CDR3 is TGCGCCAGCAGCCTGGGGGTCGTAGGCTACGAGCAGTACTTC. It codes for CASSLGVVGYEQYF. The whole variable domain, remainder taken from reference TRBV5-1 and TRBJ2-7, is KAGVTQTPRYLIKTRGQQVTLSCSPISGHRSVSWYQQTPGQGLQFLFEYFSETQRNKGNFPGRFSGRQFSNSRSEMNVSTLELGDSALYLCASSLGVVGYEQYFGPGTRLTVT.